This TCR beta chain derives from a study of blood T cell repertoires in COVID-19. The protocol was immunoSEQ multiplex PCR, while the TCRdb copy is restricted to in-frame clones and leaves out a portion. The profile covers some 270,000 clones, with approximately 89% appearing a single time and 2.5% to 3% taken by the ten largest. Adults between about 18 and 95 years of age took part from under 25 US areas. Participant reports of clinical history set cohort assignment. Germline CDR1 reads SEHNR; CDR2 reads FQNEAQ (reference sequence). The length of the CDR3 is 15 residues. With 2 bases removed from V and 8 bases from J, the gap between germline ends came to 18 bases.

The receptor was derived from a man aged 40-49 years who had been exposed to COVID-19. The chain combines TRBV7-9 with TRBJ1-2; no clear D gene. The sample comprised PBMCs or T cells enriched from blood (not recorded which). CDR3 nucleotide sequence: TGTGCCAGCAGCTTAAGTCAAGCAGGCCTAAGGGGCTACACCTTC. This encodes CASSLSQAGLRGYTF.